The present entry profiles one T cell receptor beta chain with its context. Its specificity is unknown. Profiles of TCR beta VDJ and CDR3 were generated from a genomic DNA template. TCRdb redid the calling of the reads with MiXCR, one entry per CDR3 protein. The sample holds a few hundred thousand distinct CDR3 sequences; around 60% are singletons and the top ten take approximately 8.2%. The sample is drawn from a study of CD8+CD57+ T cells in acquired aplastic anemia. About the study: Yields of DNA that came from sorted CD4+ and CD8+ cells averaged about 3 ug. Overall study results and limits: Overlap between patients and controls comprised twenty-nine CD8+ CDR3 sequences.

The source of this sequence is a human donor with severe aplastic anemia or a healthy control (not recorded which). Sequencing was done on a sample of sorted CD4+, CD8+, or CD8+CD57+ T cells (not recorded which) from PBMCs.

Here the CDR3 reads CSPTDRIKNTEAFF. DNA of the CDR3: TGCAGTCCCACGGACCGGATAAAGAACACTGAAGCTTTCTTT. J is TRBJ1-1 and V is TRBV20-1; D call uncertain. The CDR3 has 14 amino acids. V lost 8 bases to trimming and J lost 1 base, with 17 bases between them. CDR1 is DFQATT, CDR2 SNEGSKA, per germline (reference sequence).